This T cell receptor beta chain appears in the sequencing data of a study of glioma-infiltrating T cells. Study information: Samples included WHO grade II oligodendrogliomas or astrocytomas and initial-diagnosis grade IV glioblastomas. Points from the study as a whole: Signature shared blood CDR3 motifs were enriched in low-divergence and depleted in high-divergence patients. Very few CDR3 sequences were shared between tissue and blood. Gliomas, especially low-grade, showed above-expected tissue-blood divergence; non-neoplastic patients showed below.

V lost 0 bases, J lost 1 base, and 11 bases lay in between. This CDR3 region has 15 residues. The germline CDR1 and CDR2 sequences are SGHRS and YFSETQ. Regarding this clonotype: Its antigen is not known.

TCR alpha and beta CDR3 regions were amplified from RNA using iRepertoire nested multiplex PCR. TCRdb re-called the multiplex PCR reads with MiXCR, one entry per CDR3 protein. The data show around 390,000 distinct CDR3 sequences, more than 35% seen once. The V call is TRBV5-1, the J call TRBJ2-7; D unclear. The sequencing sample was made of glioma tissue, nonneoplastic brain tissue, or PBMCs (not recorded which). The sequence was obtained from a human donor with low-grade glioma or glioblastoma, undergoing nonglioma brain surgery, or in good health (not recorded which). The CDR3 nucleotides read TGCGCCAGCAGCTTGGGGACGGACCCATCCTACGAGCAGTACTTC. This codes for CASSLGTDPSYEQYF.